This TCR beta chain derives from a study of shared T cell receptors in the human thymus. The V segment lost 10 bases and the J segment 2 bases; nucleotides outside the gene matches: 11. The germline V gene has CDR1 MDHEN and CDR2 SYDVKM. This CDR3 is 16 amino acids long. Clones were read by immunoSEQ multiplex PCR, and TCRdb kept only the in-frame ones, dropping some. Among fewer than 700,000 clones, roughly 90% were seen once, and the ten largest hold roughly 0.0097%. The same sample was also studied in work on human thymus T cells. Turning to that study: Having corrective surgery for congenital heart defects, healthy Finnish infants were the ones who donated. Corrective cardiac operations yielded the resected thymus tissue. Reports from related research described highly overlapping thymic repertoires among unrelated individuals.

The sequencing sample was made of thymocytes. The chain carries TRBV28 and TRBJ2-7; TRBD2 aligns across 13 bases. The origin of this receptor is a boy less than two years old with a congenital heart defect. The CDR3 here is CATCDGGLAGPYEQYF. CDR3 sequence (DNA): TGTGCCACCTGCGATGGGGGACTAGCGGGACCCTACGAGCAGTACTTC.